This TCR beta chain originates from a study of identical twins (dated by TCRdb to the mid-2010s). With respect to the entire study: To test whether fetal clonotypes persist, the study used deep sequencing on TCR alpha and beta repertoires from monozygotic twins, unrelated adults of various ages, and cord blood. Replicate twin experiments were performed at different times using different library preparation protocols to rule out contamination. The full study reports these points: Out-of-frame TCR alpha sharing in monozygotic twins was systematically underestimated by recombination models, whereas sharing between unrelated individuals was in agreement with the recombination models. Zero-insertion analyses could be partly confounded by invariant T cells such as MAIT and iNKT, though diverse VJ usage argued against such confounding for most clonotypes. Because the same donors could not be followed over many years, the conclusions depended on cross-sectional statistical analysis. Excess twin sharing in beta out-of-frame sequences was weaker because fewer shared sequences lowered the signal-to-noise ratio. Abundant cord blood beta clonotypes had fewer insertions, young adult naive repertoires showed a similar but weaker trend, and memory repertoires showed no such trend. Compared with coincidental sharing between unrelated individuals, an excess of low generation-probability sequences was observed among out-of-frame TCR alpha sequences shared between twins.

The library came from 5' RACE. Reads for this sample came from an Illumina HiSeq 2000. Template switching introduced a universal primer binding site; the final cDNA contained a unique molecular identifier, enabling accurate counting of TCR cDNA molecules. First-strand cDNA for TCR alpha and beta chains was synthesized from specific primers in the conserved constant-segment region. To control for contamination, each cDNA library was double barcoded with a SMART-Mk sample barcode plus Illumina barcodes. TruSeq adapter sequences along with Illumina sample barcodes were introduced in two successive PCR steps. TCR alpha and beta cDNA libraries were sequenced on the Illumina HiSeq platform with custom primers. The authors' pipeline ran thus. MiGEC was used to process raw reads and extract unique molecular identifiers, and MiXCR was used to find CDR3 positions. For each individual, recombination models were inferred using an EM algorithm with the repgenHMM and IGoR tools. Shared clonotypes were analyzed with the tcR package in R, and sharing was normalized by the product of cloneset sizes. To study raw recombination without the effects of thymic and clonal selection, out-of-frame nonproductive sequences were analyzed. The public reads were reprocessed in TCRdb via fastp at Q25 and MiXCR, keeping in-frame beta chains. Here each entry gathers all rows of one CDR3 protein and keeps the most common genes and DNA. The V and J calls were not made by the authors but by TCRdb's processing. The sample table records about 300,000 distinct CDR3 sequences; about 12% of these occur just once. Approximately 7.9% of the sample is held by the ten biggest clonotypes.

This clonotype was counted between two and nine times. What antigen it recognizes has not been identified. Base-call qualities are not available, and no considerably larger clone is one nucleotide away. Only healthy Caucasian donors were included. The twin cohort consisted of three pairs of female monozygotic twins, all aged roughly 18 to 30 years. Positive isolation kits from Invitrogen were used to isolate CD4+ and CD8+ T cell populations. These data also featured in a second study, about yellow fever vaccine responses in identical twins. The second investigation adds: According to the authors, the vaccine-induced T cell response in identical twins seemed to be partly convergent and partly specific to each individual. Focusing on identical twins, the study followed the T cell clones that responded to the vaccine, and did so with precision.

The specimen sequenced was CD8+ T cells sorted from blood. This TCR was recovered from a woman aged 18-30 years in good health.

The CDR3 reads CASSKDRGHTDTQYF. Read as DNA, the sequence is TGTGCCAGCAGTAAGGACAGGGGGCACACAGATACGCAGTATTTT. Here the chain combines TRBV28 and TRBJ2-3; TRBD1 fits 11 bases in the junction. Trimming removed 5 bases from V and 2 bases from J; the gene matches leave 3 bases unexplained. The CDR3 runs 15 amino acids, cysteine and phenylalanine included. Only CDR3 DNA remains: 45 bases, in frame from the first base. CDR1 and CDR2, looked up from the germline V gene, are MDHEN and SYDVKM.